A single sample is the source of the 13 T cell receptor beta chains below, sequenced in a study of T cell changes during pregnancy in multiple sclerosis. Libraries were prepared by immunoSEQ multiplex PCR; TCRdb keeps only in-frame clonotypes and omits some of them. The sample lists about 97,000 clones, about 90% occurring once. This material consisted of peripheral blood, taken in the second trimester of pregnancy. The receptors derive from a female donor with multiple sclerosis, enrolled in a pregnancy study.

The CDR3 spells CASSRSGGTEAFF. The CDR3 DNA is TGTGCCAGCAGTAGATCAGGGGGCACTGAAGCTTTCTTT. V and J are TRBV27 and TRBJ1-1; TRBD1 agrees at 7 bases. Germline assignment: CDR1 MNHEY and CDR2 SMNVEV (reference sequence). The CDR3 covers 13 residues. V gave up 5 bases and J gave up 4 bases; unmatched junction bases: 4.

This chain joins TRBV28 and TRBJ2-3, with 7 bases fitting TRBD2. From germline, CDR1 is MDHEN and CDR2 SYDVKM. J was trimmed by 1 base and V by 4 bases; bases with no gene match: 5. The CDR3 is 15 residues long. CDR3: CASSSLAVGTDTQYF. DNA for the CDR3: TGTGCCAGCAGTTCTCTAGCGGTGGGCACAGATACGCAGTATTTT.

The chain has TRBV5-4 and TRBJ2-1; D gene unclear. CDR3 size: 13 residues. Trimming pared 0 bases from V and 10 bases from J, leaving 11 bases between. Per germline, CDR1 SGHNT and CDR2 YYREEE (reference sequence). CDR3 bases: TGTGCCAGCAGCTTGGCCGTGATGGGCGAGCAGTTCTTC. Translating it yields CASSLAVMGEQFF.

This clone occurred once. This chain uses TRBV5-1 with TRBJ2-7; 11 bases are shared with TRBD1. After removal of 2 bases from V and 4 bases from J, the junction contained 5 bases not matched to a gene. Per the germline V gene, CDR1 is SGHRS and CDR2 is YFSETQ. The CDR3 extends over 15 amino acids. The CDR3 region is CASSFGTGGIYEQYF. The DNA for the CDR3 is TGCGCCAGCAGCTTCGGGACAGGGGGGATATACGAGCAGTACTTC.

The chain has TRBV7-9 and TRBJ2-7; 15 bases match TRBD2. The trim removed 5 bases at V and 2 bases at J, leaving 7 bases unmatched. This CDR3 is built from 17 residues. The germline V gene encodes CDR1 SEHNR and CDR2 FQNEAQ (reference sequence). The CDR3, as DNA: TGTGCCAGCAGCCCCGGGACTAGCGGGAGGAGGCCCTACGAGCAGTACTTC. It encodes CASSPGTSGRRPYEQYF.

The chain employs TRBV2 and TRBJ2-1; TRBD2 matches 8 bases. After removal of 8 bases from V and 10 bases from J, the junction contained 19 bases not matched to a gene. Germline V CDR1 and CDR2: SNHLY, FYNNEI. The CDR3 runs to 16 residues. In DNA, the CDR3 is TGTGCCAGCGATTTACAAGCGGGAGCAAGGGTGCGCGAGCAGTTCTTC. It translates to CASDLQAGARVREQFF.

This clone was counted a single time. The rearrangement links TRBV28 to TRBJ1-3; D uncertain. The V end lost 3 bases, the J end lost 0 bases, and 12 bases lay between the germline ends. The CDR3 has 16 amino acids. CDR1 is MDHEN, CDR2 SYDVKM, per germline. For the CDR3, the DNA is TGTGCCAGCAGTTTCAGAGCGGGGAGCTCTGGAAACACCATATATTTT. Amino acids: CASSFRAGSSGNTIYF.

This sequence joins TRBV4-2 and TRBJ2-7; 10 nucleotides match TRBD1. CDR3 length: 15 amino acids. CDR1 is LGHNA, CDR2 YNFKEQ, per germline. V gave up 4 bases and J gave up 3 bases; unmatched junction bases: 6. The CDR3 region is CASSPDRGSYYEQYF. DNA of the CDR3: TGTGCCAGCAGCCCGGACAGGGGGAGTTACTACGAGCAGTACTTC.

The chain employs TRBV7-9 and TRBJ2-7; D uncertain. Trimming stripped 1 base from V and 3 bases from J, with 4 bases between. CDR1 SEHNR and CDR2 FQNEAQ come from the germline V gene (reference sequence). The CDR3 contains 12 residues. The CDR3 sequence is CASSLDYYEQYF. For the CDR3, the DNA is TGTGCCAGCAGCTTAGACTACTACGAGCAGTACTTC. Complete variable domain (other parts from reference TRBV7-9 and TRBJ2-7): DTGVSQNPRHKITKRGQNVTFRCDPISEHNRLYWYRQTLGQGPEFLTYFQNEAQLEKSRLLSDRFSAERPKGSFSTLEIQRTEQGDSAMYLCASSLDYYEQYFGPGTRLTVT.

As concerns this clone: The sample carries other DNA sequences with the same CDR3. This sequence joins TRBV7-3 and TRBJ2-1; TRBD1 matches 8 bases. The ends lost 5 bases at V and 0 bases at J; junction bases unmatched: 3. The CDR3 is 15 amino acids. The germline gives CDR1 SGHTA, CDR2 FQGTGA. The CDR3 loop reads CASSRQGSSYNEQFF. The DNA of the CDR3 is TGTGCCAGCAGCCGACAGGGGTCCTCCTACAATGAGCAGTTCTTC.

J is TRBJ2-7 and V is TRBV10-1, with D perhaps TRBD2 (5 bases). Germline CDR1 and CDR2: WNHNN and SYGVQD (reference sequence). The CDR3 loop spans 17 amino acids. The V and J ends lost 5 bases and 2 bases respectively, with 22 bases between them. The CDR3 sequence is CASSPLELAGSPYEQYF. In DNA form, the CDR3 reads TGCGCCAGCAGTCCCCTGGAACTGGCGGGTTCACCCTACGAGCAGTACTTC.

The CDR3 spells CASSGGSYEQYF. The CDR3 nucleotides are TGTGCCAGCAGTGGAGGGTCCTACGAGCAGTACTTC. The chain has TRBV2 and TRBJ2-7; perhaps TRBD2 as D (5 bases). Between the trimmed V and J ends, which lost 4 bases and 1 base, there was a span of 5 bases. The germline V gene has CDR1 SNHLY and CDR2 FYNNEI. The CDR3 is 12 residues long.

This clone was counted once. The rearrangement joins TRBV7-2 to TRBJ2-1; the match to TRBD2 covers 12 bases. Germline V CDR1 and CDR2: SGHTA, FQGNSA. The CDR3 runs to 17 residues. The trim removed 5 bases at V and 10 bases at J, leaving 15 bases unmatched. CDR3 nucleotide sequence: TGTGCCAGCAGCCGAGAAGGGGCTAGCGGGAGGGCCGGGGAGCAGTTCTTC. Protein sequence: CASSREGASGRAGEQFF.